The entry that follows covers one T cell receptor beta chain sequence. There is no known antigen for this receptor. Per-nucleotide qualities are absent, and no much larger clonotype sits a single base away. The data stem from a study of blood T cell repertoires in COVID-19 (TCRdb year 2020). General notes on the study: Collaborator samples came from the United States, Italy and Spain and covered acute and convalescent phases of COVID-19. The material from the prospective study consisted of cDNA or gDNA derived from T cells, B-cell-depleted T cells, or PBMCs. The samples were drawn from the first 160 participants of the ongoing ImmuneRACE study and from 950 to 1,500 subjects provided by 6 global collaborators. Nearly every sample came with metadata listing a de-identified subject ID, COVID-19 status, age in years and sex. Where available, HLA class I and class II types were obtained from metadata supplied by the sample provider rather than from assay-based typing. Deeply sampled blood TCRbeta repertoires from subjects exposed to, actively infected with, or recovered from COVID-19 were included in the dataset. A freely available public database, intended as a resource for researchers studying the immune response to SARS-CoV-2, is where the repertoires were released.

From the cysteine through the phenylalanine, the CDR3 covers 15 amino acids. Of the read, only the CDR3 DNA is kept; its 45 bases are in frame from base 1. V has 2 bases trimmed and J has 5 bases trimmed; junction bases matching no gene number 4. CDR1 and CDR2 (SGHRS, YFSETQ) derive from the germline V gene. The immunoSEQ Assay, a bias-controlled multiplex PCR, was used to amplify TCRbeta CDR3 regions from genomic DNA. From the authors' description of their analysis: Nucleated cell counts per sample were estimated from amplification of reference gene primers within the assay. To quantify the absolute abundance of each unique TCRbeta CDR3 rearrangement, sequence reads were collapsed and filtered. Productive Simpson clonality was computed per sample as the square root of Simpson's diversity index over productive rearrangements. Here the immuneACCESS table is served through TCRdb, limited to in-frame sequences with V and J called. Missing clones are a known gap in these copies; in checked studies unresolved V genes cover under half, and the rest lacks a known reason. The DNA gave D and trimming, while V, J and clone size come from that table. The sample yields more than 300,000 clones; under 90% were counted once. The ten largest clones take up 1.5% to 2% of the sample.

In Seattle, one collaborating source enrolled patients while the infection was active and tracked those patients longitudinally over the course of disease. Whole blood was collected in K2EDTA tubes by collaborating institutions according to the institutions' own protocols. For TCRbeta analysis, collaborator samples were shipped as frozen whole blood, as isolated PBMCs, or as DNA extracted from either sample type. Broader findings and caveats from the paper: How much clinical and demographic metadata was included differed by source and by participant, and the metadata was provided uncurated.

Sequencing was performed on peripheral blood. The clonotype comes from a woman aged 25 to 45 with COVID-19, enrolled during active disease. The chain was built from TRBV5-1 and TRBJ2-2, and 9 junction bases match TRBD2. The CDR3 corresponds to CASSLGLASTGELFF. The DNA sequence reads TGCGCCAGCAGCTTAGGACTAGCGTCTACCGGGGAGCTGTTTTTT.